The present T cell receptor beta chain was sequenced within a study of blood T cell repertoires in COVID-19. Germline V CDR1 and CDR2: LNHDA, SQIVND (reference sequence). This CDR3 has 13 residues. V was pared by 9 bases and J by 1 base, with 12 bases between. Libraries were prepared by immunoSEQ multiplex PCR; TCRdb keeps only in-frame clonotypes and omits some of them. The sample includes over 250,000 clones, around 87% of them seen just once. The sequencing sample was made of peripheral blood. The genes are TRBV19 and TRBJ1-1, with a possible D match to TRBD1 (5 bases). The sequence derives from a middle-aged woman who had recovered from COVID-19. CDR3 residues: CASVGTGNTEAFF. The CDR3 region has the DNA TGTGCCAGCGTAGGAACAGGGAACACTGAAGCTTTCTTT.